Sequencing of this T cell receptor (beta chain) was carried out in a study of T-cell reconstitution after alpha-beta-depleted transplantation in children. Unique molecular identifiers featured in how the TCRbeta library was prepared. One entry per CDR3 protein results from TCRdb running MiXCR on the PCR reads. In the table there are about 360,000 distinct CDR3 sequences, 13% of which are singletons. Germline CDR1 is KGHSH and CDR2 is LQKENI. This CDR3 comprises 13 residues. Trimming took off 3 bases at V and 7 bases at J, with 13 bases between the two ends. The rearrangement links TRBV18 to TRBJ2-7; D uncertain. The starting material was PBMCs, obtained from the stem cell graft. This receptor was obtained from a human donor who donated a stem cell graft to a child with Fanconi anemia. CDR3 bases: TGTGCCAGCTCACCCCTATCCATTGGAGAGCAGTACTTC. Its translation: CASSPLSIGEQYF.